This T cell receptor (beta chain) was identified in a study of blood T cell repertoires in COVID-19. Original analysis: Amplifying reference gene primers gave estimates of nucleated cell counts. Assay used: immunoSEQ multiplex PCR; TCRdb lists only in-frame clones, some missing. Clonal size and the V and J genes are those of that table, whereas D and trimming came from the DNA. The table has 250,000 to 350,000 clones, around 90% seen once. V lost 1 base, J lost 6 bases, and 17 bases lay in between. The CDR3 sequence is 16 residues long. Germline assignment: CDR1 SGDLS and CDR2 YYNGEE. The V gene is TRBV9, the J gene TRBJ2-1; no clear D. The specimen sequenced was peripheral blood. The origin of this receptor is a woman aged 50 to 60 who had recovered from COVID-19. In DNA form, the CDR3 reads TGTGCCAGCAGCGTATCTAGGTCAGACCGGATCAATGAGCAGTTCTTC. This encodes CASSVSRSDRINEQFF.